This record covers a single TCR beta chain. The repertoire was sequenced with immunoSEQ multiplex PCR; TCRdb's copy has only in-frame clones and lacks some. The data hold tens of thousands of clones, with 75% to 95% observed a single time. This record comes from a study of T cell changes during pregnancy in multiple sclerosis. Per the germline V gene, CDR1 is SNHLY and CDR2 is FYNNEI. V gave up 6 bases and J gave up 4 bases; unmatched junction bases: 5. The CDR3 covers 13 residues. The V and J genes are TRBV2 and TRBJ1-1; 7 nucleotides align to TRBD1. This receptor was obtained from a female donor with multiple sclerosis, enrolled in a pregnancy study. Sample: CD8+ T cells from peripheral blood mononuclear cells, taken before pregnancy. CDR3 sequence (DNA): TGTGCCAGCAGAAGACAGGGAGGCACTGAAGCTTTCTTT. This gives the protein CASRRQGGTEAFF.